This entry lists 30 T cell receptor beta chains sequenced from one sample in a study of T cells expressing NK-cell markers. TCRdb reprocessed the 5' RACE reads; each CDR3 protein has one entry and no DNA is given. The sample includes roughly 180,000 distinct CDR3 sequences. Material for sequencing was blood T cells: a sorted CD56 or NKG2C T cell subset, CD4+ or CD8+ T cells, or bulk PBMC T cells (not recorded which). The source is a man aged 18-70 years in good health.

The rearrangement uses TRBV11-2 and TRBJ2-5; TCRdb designates TRBD1, a call that cannot be tested without DNA. Germline V lookup: CDR1 SGHAT, CDR2 FQNNGV. The CDR3 runs to 15 residues. CDR3 residues: CASSLRAYREETQYF.

This chain links TRBV28 with TRBJ2-3; absent DNA, TCRdb's TRBD1 call cannot be checked. In germline, CDR1 is MDHEN, CDR2 SYDVKM. CDR3 length: 16 residues. The CDR3 sequence is CASSPLQGTSTDTQYF.

The chain has TRBV5-6 and TRBJ2-4. CDR1 and CDR2 from the germline V gene are SGHDT and YYEEEE. The CDR3 loop spans 12 amino acids. CDR3 amino acids: CASSFMENIQYF.

This sequence joins TRBV7-2 and TRBJ2-7; TCRdb's D call, TRBD1, is unchecked because there is no DNA. The germline gives CDR1 SGHTA, CDR2 FQGNSA. The CDR3 runs to 15 residues. The CDR3 reads CASSYLPGPNYEQYF.

This chain links TRBV19 with TRBJ1-5; TCRdb outputs TRBD1, but without DNA this stays unchecked. The CDR3 has 16 residues. Germline CDR1 LNHDA, CDR2 SQIVND (reference sequence). The chain's CDR3 is CASSILSGAFMQPQHF.

V and J are TRBV3-1 and TRBJ1-2; TCRdb returns TRBD1, unconfirmable since there is no DNA. Germline loops: CDR1 LGHDT, CDR2 YNNKEL (reference sequence). This CDR3 has 16 amino acids. The CDR3 protein is CASSQVRLGKGLGYTF.

The V call is TRBV4-1, the J call TRBJ2-1; TCRdb designates TRBD2, a call that cannot be tested without DNA. Germline V CDR1 and CDR2: MGHRA, YSYEKL. The CDR3 has 15 amino acids. The CDR3 region is CASTQLAAGVDEQFF.

The chain has TRBV6-6 and TRBJ1-2; there is no DNA to check the TCRdb D call of TRBD1. Per germline, CDR1 MNHNY and CDR2 SVGAGI (reference sequence). The CDR3 is 13 amino acids. The CDR3 sequence is CASSYMTGDGYTF.

This rearrangement joins TRBV12-3 or TRBV12-4 to TRBJ2-3; without DNA, the TCRdb call of TRBD1 cannot be checked. This CDR3 region has 16 residues. This CDR3 reads CASSLQGFGRTDTQYF.

The CDR3 is CASRGNRRSSYNSPLHF. This chain joins TRBV19 and TRBJ1-6. Germline CDR1 reads LNHDA; CDR2 reads SQIVND (reference sequence). The CDR3 runs to 17 residues.

The chain couples TRBV7-9 to TRBJ1-6; there is no DNA to check the TCRdb D call of TRBD1. There are 16 residues in the CDR3. CDR1 and CDR2 from the germline V gene are SEHNR and FQNEAQ (reference sequence). CDR3 in amino acids: CASSLARARGYSPLHF.

The genes are TRBV10-3 and TRBJ1-2; absent DNA, TCRdb's TRBD1 call cannot be checked. Germline CDR1 ENHRY, CDR2 SYGVKD. The CDR3 spans 18 residues. CDR3 residues: CAIKSFRTGDRVDYGYTF.

The V gene is TRBV7-3, the J gene TRBJ2-3; lacking DNA, the TRBD2 call made by TCRdb goes unchecked. This CDR3 spans 21 amino acids. Germline V gene lookup returns CDR1 SGHTA and CDR2 FQGTGA. The CDR3 protein is CASSFTREETSGGKVTDTQYF.

This CDR3 is CASSVVGNTIYF. The chain combines TRBV5-6 with TRBJ1-3. CDR3 length equals 12 residues. CDR1 is SGHDT and CDR2 is YYEEEE in the germline V gene.

The V gene is TRBV2, the J gene TRBJ2-2. Per the germline V gene, CDR1 is SNHLY and CDR2 is FYNNEI. There are 15 residues in the CDR3. This CDR3 reads CASSDWGRATGELFF. Drawing the rest from reference TRBV2 and TRBJ2-2, the complete variable domain is EPEVTQTPSHQVTQMGQEVILRCVPISNHLYFYWYRQILGQKVEFLVSFYNNEISEKSEIFDDQFSVERPDGSNFTLKIRSTKLEDSAMYFCASSDWGRATGELFFGEGSRLTVL.

The CDR3 is CASSAGLVWYEQFF. The chain combines TRBV5-6 with TRBJ2-1; TCRdb's assignment of TRBD2 cannot be checked, as there is no DNA. CDR3 length: 14 residues. CDR1 is SGHDT, CDR2 YYEEEE, per germline.

The chain is built from TRBV5-1 and TRBJ2-3. This CDR3 spans 13 amino acids. Germline-derived CDR1 and CDR2 are SGHRS and YFSETQ. The CDR3 region is CASSLAMEDTQYF. Looking up the rest from reference TRBV5-1 and TRBJ2-3 gives the full variable domain: KAGVTQTPRYLIKTRGQQVTLSCSPISGHRSVSWYQQTPGQGLQFLFEYFSETQRNKGNFPGRFSGRQFSNSRSEMNVSTLELGDSALYLCASSLAMEDTQYFGPGTRLTVL.

The chain recombines TRBV12-3 or TRBV12-4 with TRBJ2-5; TCRdb indicates TRBD2, and absent DNA this call remains unverified. The CDR3 runs 17 residues. The CDR3 loop is CASSLGWAGTGRETQYF.

The chain uses TRBV6-1 and TRBJ2-1; TCRdb names TRBD1, which stays unverified in the absence of DNA. Germline V gives CDR1 MNHNS, CDR2 SASEGT. The CDR3 covers 14 residues. CDR3 sequence reads: CASSEGQAYNEQFF.

The chain joins TRBV5-4 to TRBJ2-1; no DNA is available, so the TRBD2 call from TCRdb remains unchecked. Germline CDR1 reads SGHNT; CDR2 reads YYREEE (reference sequence). The CDR3 has 16 residues. CDR3 amino acids: CASSQWGGRSYNEQFF.

The V and J genes are TRBV7-9 and TRBJ2-5; absent DNA, TCRdb's TRBD2 call cannot be checked. Germline V CDR1 and CDR2: SEHNR, FQNEAQ (reference sequence). The CDR3 length is 15 residues. The CDR3 is CASSSWQGASETQYF.

J is TRBJ1-2 and V is TRBV11-2; TCRdb's D call, TRBD1, is unchecked because there is no DNA. This CDR3 comprises 13 residues. Germline-derived CDR1 and CDR2 are SGHAT and FQNNGV. Here the CDR3 reads CASSPRQGDGYTF.

V and J are TRBV5-4 and TRBJ2-3. CDR3 size: 16 residues. Germline CDR1 SGHNT, CDR2 YYREEE (reference sequence). The CDR3 loop reads CASSLGRTRVGDTQYF.

V is TRBV12-3 or TRBV12-4 and J is TRBJ1-4. CDR3 length: 14 residues. This CDR3 is CASSFGGGNEKLFF.

This sequence joins TRBV27 and TRBJ1-6; TCRdb outputs TRBD1, but without DNA this stays unchecked. This CDR3 has 15 residues. Germline V gives CDR1 MNHEY, CDR2 SMNVEV (reference sequence). This CDR3 is CASSSGQDWNSPLHF.

V and J are TRBV13 and TRBJ2-5. The length of the CDR3 is 14 residues. In germline, CDR1 is PRHDT, CDR2 FYEKMQ (reference sequence). CDR3 loop: CASSLGLLQETQYF. The complete variable domain, with remaining parts taken from reference TRBV13 and TRBJ2-5, reads AAGVIQSPRHLIKEKRETATLKCYPIPRHDTVYWYQQGPGQDPQFLISFYEKMQSDKGSIPDRFSAQQFSDYHSELNMSSLELGDSALYFCASSLGLLQETQYFGPGTRLLVL.

This clonotype registers medium-sized (0.01 to 0.1%) by frequency. The chain is built from TRBV25-1 and TRBJ2-3; TCRdb names TRBD2, which stays unverified in the absence of DNA. The CDR3 is 14 amino acids. Germline loops: CDR1 MGHDK, CDR2 SYGVNS. The CDR3 is CASSGAGDTDTQYF.

The chain links TRBV6-5 to TRBJ2-3. Germline V gene sequence: CDR1 MNHEY, CDR2 SVGAGI. There are 11 residues in the CDR3. The CDR3 is CASSQGDTQYF.

The chain has TRBV5-1 and TRBJ1-1; no DNA is available, so the TRBD1 call from TCRdb remains unchecked. There are 14 residues in the CDR3. Per germline, CDR1 SGHRS and CDR2 YFSETQ. This CDR3 reads CASSLSSGNTEAFF.

The V gene is TRBV20-1, the J gene TRBJ1-2; no DNA is available, so the TRBD1 call from TCRdb remains unchecked. CDR3 length equals 12 residues. The germline gives CDR1 DFQATT, CDR2 SNEGSKA (reference sequence). The CDR3 loop is CSASWGISGYTF.